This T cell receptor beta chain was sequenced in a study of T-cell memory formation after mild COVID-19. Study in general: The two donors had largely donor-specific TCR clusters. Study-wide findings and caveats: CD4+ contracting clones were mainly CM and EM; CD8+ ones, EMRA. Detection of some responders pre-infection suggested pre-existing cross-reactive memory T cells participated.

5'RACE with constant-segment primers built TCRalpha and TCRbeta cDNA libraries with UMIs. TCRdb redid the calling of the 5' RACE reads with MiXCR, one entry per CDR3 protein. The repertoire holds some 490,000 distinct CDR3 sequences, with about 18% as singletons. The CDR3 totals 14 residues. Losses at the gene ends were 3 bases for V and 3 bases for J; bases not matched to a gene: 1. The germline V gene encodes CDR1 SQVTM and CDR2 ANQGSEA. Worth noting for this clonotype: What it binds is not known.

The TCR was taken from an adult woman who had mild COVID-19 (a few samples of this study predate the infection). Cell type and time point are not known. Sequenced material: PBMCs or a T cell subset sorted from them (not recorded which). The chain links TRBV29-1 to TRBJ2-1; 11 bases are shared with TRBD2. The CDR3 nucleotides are TGCAGCGTTGAGACTAGCGGGGACTACAATGAGCAGTTCTTC. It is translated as CSVETSGDYNEQFF.